This T cell receptor (beta chain) originates from a study of T cell responses to AZD1222 COVID-19 vaccine. Study-level background: Whether given at about 4 or about 12 weeks, second doses were pooled.

Profiling relied on immunoSEQ multiplex PCR, and the TCRdb table lists in-frame clones only, not all of them. In the table there are 120,000 or so clones, about 90% of which are singletons. Points on this clone: Its antigen is unidentified.

The germline gives CDR1 GTSNPN, CDR2 SVGIG (reference sequence). The CDR3 is 11 amino acids. V gave up 3 bases and J gave up 2 bases, with 3 bases separating them. Findings and limits, study-wide: As reported, nearly half of all spike-specific TCRs target variant regions that are unmutated. Spike as a whole was targeted by vaccine-associated CD4 TCRs, dominant at 160-218 and 743-854.

The sequence was obtained from an adult in good health. V and J are TRBV30 and TRBJ2-3; D unclear. The input for sequencing was peripheral blood, taken on day 0 of AZD1222 vaccination. The CDR3 nucleotides read TGTGCCTGGAGCACCACAGATACGCAGTATTTT. It translates to CAWSTTDTQYF.